Each of the 25 T cell receptor beta chains below was sequenced from the same sample in a study of prognosis after radiotherapy for stage I lung cancer. From genomic DNA, two-round multiplex PCR was used to amplify TCR beta CDR3. First-round PCR employed TRBV- and TRBJ-specific primers for each gene. One entry per CDR3 protein results from TCRdb running MiXCR on the multiplex PCR reads. The sample carries around 18,000 distinct CDR3 sequences, roughly 30% recorded once. The sequencing here drew on PBMCs, taken before or after stereotactic body radiation therapy (not recorded which). These receptors all stem from a donor aged 50 or older with non-small cell lung cancer.

Only one count was recorded for this clonotype. This likely traces to a read error, being one base from a far larger clone. The gene calls are TRBV6-5 and TRBJ2-7, with D possibly being TRBD1 or TRBD2 (5 bases each). The V end was cut by 8 bases, the J end by 3 bases, with 17 bases between. CDR1 is MNHEY, CDR2 SVGAGI, per germline. CDR3 size: 14 residues. The CDR3 sequence is CASYEGPRIYEQYF. CDR3 in DNA: TGTGCCAGCTACGAGGGACCAAGGATCTACGAGCAGTACTTC.

This clonotype occurred many times. The J gene is TRBJ1-1, the V gene TRBV28; D not resolved. Trimming cost V 8 bases and J 3 bases, with 13 bases left between them. The CDR3 covers 13 residues. The germline V gene encodes CDR1 MDHEN and CDR2 SYDVKM. CDR3 bases: TGTGCCAGCTCCCTCGAGTGGTACACTGAAGCTTTCTTT. It translates to CASSLEWYTEAFF.

CDR3 sequence reads: CASSLWGPTSGSLTDTQYF. The CDR3 DNA reads TGTGCCAGTAGCCTGTGGGGCCCGACTAGTGGGAGTCTGACAGATACGCAGTATTTT. The rearrangement uses TRBV19 and TRBJ2-3; D may be TRBD2 (6 bases). V lost 6 bases and J 3 bases, leaving 28 bases between the germline ends. Germline V gene sequence: CDR1 LNHDA, CDR2 SQIVND (reference sequence). The length of the CDR3 is 19 residues.

This clonotype appeared many times. CDR3 sequence reads: CASSEGTSGIGAKNIQYF. CDR3 bases: TGTGCCAGCAGTGAGGGGACTAGCGGGATTGGAGCCAAAAACATTCAGTACTTC. The J gene is TRBJ2-4, the V gene TRBV6-1; 13 bases line up with TRBD2. The J segment lost 0 bases and the V segment lost 3 bases, leaving 5 bases of the junction unmatched. The germline V gene has CDR1 MNHNS and CDR2 SASEGT. CDR3 length: 18 residues.

This clonotype was recorded at least ten times. The V and J genes are TRBV20-1 and TRBJ1-4; TRBD1 might be the D (6 bases). Trimming removed 4 bases at V and 3 bases at J, with 21 bases between. The CDR3 runs 17 residues. Per the germline V gene, CDR1 is DFQATT and CDR2 is SNEGSKA (reference sequence). The CDR3, as DNA: TGCAGTGCTACCATCCCCCCCCGGGCAGGGGCTAATGAAAAACTGTTTTTT. It translates to CSATIPPRAGANEKLFF.

The J gene is TRBJ2-1, the V gene TRBV3-1; weak D call: TRBD2 (6 bases). Per the germline V gene, CDR1 is LGHDT and CDR2 is YNNKEL (reference sequence). The germline V and J ends were trimmed by 1 base and 8 bases, with 18 bases remaining between them. This CDR3 is built from 16 residues. The CDR3 spells CASSQGGRERDHEQFF. CDR3 nucleotides: TGTGCCAGCAGCCAAGGGGGTCGGGAGCGTGACCATGAGCAGTTCTTC.

The table lists this clonotype with many counts. The chain joins TRBV7-3 to TRBJ2-5; D possibly corresponds to TRBD2 (6 bases). V gave up 3 bases and J gave up 5 bases, with 13 bases separating them. CDR3 length: 14 amino acids. Germline V gene lookup returns CDR1 SGHTA and CDR2 FQGTGA. In nucleotides, the CDR3 is TGTGCCAGCAGCTTGACCGGAGGGGCGGAGACCCAGTACTTC. It yields the protein CASSLTGGAETQYF. Variable domain in full (rest from reference TRBV7-3 and TRBJ2-5): GAGVSQTPSNKVTEKGKYVELRCDPISGHTALYWYRQSLGQGPEFLIYFQGTGAADDSGLPNDRFFAVRPEGSVSTLKIQRTERGDSAVYLCASSLTGGAETQYFGPGTRLLVL.

Remarks on this clonotype: Given a far larger clone just one base away, this is likely a sequencing read error. The chain carries TRBV6-4 and TRBJ2-1; 8 nucleotides line up with TRBD2. Germline-derived CDR1 and CDR2 are MRHNA and SNTAGT. The CDR3 runs to 15 residues. CDR3 bases: TGTGCCAGCACCCCGAGCGGGAGCCCCTACAATGAGAAGTTCTTC. Encoded protein: CASTPSGSPYNEKFF.

Points on this clonotype: At one end the junction does not follow the germline gene, possibly because of a read error. This CDR3 is CASSSYPANAGELFF. The CDR3 DNA sequence: TGTGCCAGCAGTTCTTATCCGGCGAACGCCGGGGAGCTCTTTTTT. This chain links TRBV28 with TRBJ2-2, with D possibly being TRBD2 (5 bases). From germline, CDR1 is MDHEN and CDR2 SYDVKM. This CDR3 is 15 amino acids long.

In its sample, this clonotype was seen many times. The chain is built from TRBV4-1 and TRBJ2-7; TRBD2 agrees at 11 bases. J lost 3 bases, V lost 2 bases, and 0 bases had no gene match. CDR3 length: 14 amino acids. Germline lookup yields CDR1 MGHRA and CDR2 YSYEKL. The CDR3 sequence is CASSQTSGSYEQYF. CDR3 in DNA: TGCGCCAGCAGCCAAACTAGCGGGAGCTACGAGCAGTACTTC.

At least ten counts were recorded for this clonotype. This chain uses TRBV30 with TRBJ2-7, with TRBD2 identical over 13 bases. Germline loops: CDR1 GTSNPN, CDR2 SVGIG (reference sequence). V shed 2 bases and J 2 bases; nucleotides not matched to a gene: 9. CDR3 length equals 17 residues. Here the CDR3 DNA reads TGTGCCTGGAGTACTGGTCCCGGGACTAGCGGGACCTACGAGCAGTACTTC. Protein: CAWSTGPGTSGTYEQYF. The variable domain in full, completed from reference TRBV30 and TRBJ2-7, reads SQTIHQWPATLVQPVGSPLSLECTVEGTSNPNLYWYRQAAGRGLQLLFYSVGIGQISSEVPQNLSASRPQDRQFILSSKKLLLSDSGFYLCAWSTGPGTSGTYEQYFGPGTRLTVT.

This clonotype has a count of ten or more. The chain is built from TRBV6-5 and TRBJ1-2, with 11 bases matching TRBD1. Trimming took 2 bases from V and 4 from J; bases not matched to a gene: 6. The CDR3 contains 16 residues. CDR1 and CDR2 (germline): MNHEY, SVGAGI. CDR3 in amino acids: CASSYTRTGGGYGYTF. DNA of the CDR3: TGTGCCAGCAGTTACACTAGGACAGGGGGCGGCTATGGCTACACCTTC.

This CDR3 reads CASSTHLGDREETQYF. CDR3 in DNA: TGTGCCAGCAGTACCCACTTGGGGGACAGGGAAGAGACCCAGTACTTC. This rearrangement joins TRBV2 to TRBJ2-5, with 9 bases matching TRBD1. Germline V gives CDR1 SNHLY, CDR2 FYNNEI. CDR3 length equals 16 residues. V was clipped by 5 bases and J by 3 bases; unmatched bases: 10.

Details on this clonotype: This likely traces to a read error, being one base from a far larger clone. The CDR3 bases are TGTGCCACCAGTGAAGAAAAGACTAGCGGGAGACCGAATGAGCAGTTCTTC. Translation: CATSEEKTSGRPNEQFF. The gene calls are TRBV24-1 and TRBJ2-5; TRBD2 matches at 12 bases. TRBJ2-1 matches the DNA end more closely, so the J call is doubtful. The V gene's germline CDR1 is KGHDR and CDR2 SFDVKD. CDR3 length: 17 residues.

Ten or more counts support this clonotype. The chain links TRBV4-1 to TRBJ2-7, with no clear D. V lost 0 bases to trimming and J lost 1 base, with 7 bases between them. Per the germline V gene, CDR1 is MGHRA and CDR2 is YSYEKL. This CDR3 spans 14 amino acids. The CDR3 nucleotides are TGCGCCAGCAGCCAAGACAGCCAGTCCTACGAGCAGTACTTC. The encoded protein is CASSQDSQSYEQYF.

By share, this clonotype ranks as medium-sized. The V call is TRBV28, the J call TRBJ1-1, with a tentative D call TRBD1 (5 bases). Trimming took 5 bases from V and 1 from J, leaving 11 bases between them. The germline CDR1 and CDR2 sequences are MDHEN and SYDVKM. CDR3 length: 14 amino acids. The CDR3 DNA reads as TGTGCCAGCAGTGAGGGGTCGAGGAACACTGAAGCTTTCTTT. It codes for CASSEGSRNTEAFF.

As regards this clonotype: The conserved final phenylalanine or tryptophan is absent from the CDR3, which likely points to a read error. The chain uses TRBV6-1 and TRBJ1-2, with a weak D call TRBD1 (5 bases). V shed 8 bases and J shed 10 bases, with 20 bases lying between them. The CDR3 totals 13 residues. Germline-derived CDR1 and CDR2 are MNHNS and SASEGT. CDR3 residues: CASLSSGWGDYTC. CDR3 nucleotides: TGTGCCAGCCTGAGCTCAGGGTGGGGTGACTACACCTGC.

This clonotype appeared many times. CDR3 loop: CASSLVSQGNQPQHF. The CDR3 DNA is TGTGCCAGCAGCTTAGTTTCCCAGGGTAACCAGCCCCAGCATTTT. The rearrangement joins TRBV7-2 to TRBJ1-5; a possible D gene is TRBD1 (5 bases). The CDR3 consists of 15 residues. Germline-derived CDR1 and CDR2 are SGHTA and FQGNSA. V was cut by 1 base and J by 7 bases, with 14 bases left in between.

This clonotype was recorded at least ten times. This CDR3 reads CASSDEGETQYF. CDR3 nucleotide sequence: TGTGCCAGCAGTGACGAAGGGGAGACCCAGTACTTC. The chain couples TRBV6-1 to TRBJ2-5; D is unclear. Per germline, CDR1 MNHNS and CDR2 SASEGT. This CDR3 is built from 12 residues. V dropped 3 bases and J dropped 5 bases, with 7 bases sitting between them.

This clonotype occurred many times. The rearrangement links TRBV19 to TRBJ2-1; 13 nucleotides align to TRBD2. V dropped 3 bases and J dropped 6; count of bases not matched to a gene: 5. This CDR3 is 16 amino acids long. Per the germline V gene, CDR1 is LNHDA and CDR2 is SQIVND (reference sequence). The CDR3 reads CASSIQGLAGINEQFF. CDR3 sequence (DNA): TGTGCCAGTAGTATTCAGGGACTAGCGGGAATCAATGAGCAGTTCTTC.

A remark on this clonotype: At one end the junction does not follow the germline gene, possibly because of a read error. V gene TRBV6-2 or TRBV6-3 combines with J gene TRBJ1-5; the D is unclear. CDR1 and CDR2 (germline): MNHEY, SVGEGT. The CDR3 covers 15 residues. CDR3 coding DNA: TGTGCCAGCAGTTTATCGCGGAACCCCAATCAGCCCCAGCCTTTT. It yields the protein CASSLSRNPNQPQPF.

This clonotype came up a few times. A much larger clone sits a single nucleotide away, making a read error possible. The rearrangement links TRBV12-5 to TRBJ1-1, with unresolved D. From germline, CDR1 is LGHNT and CDR2 FRNRAP. The CDR3 is made up of 13 amino acids. The V end was cut by 3 bases, the J end by 4 bases, with 9 bases between. The DNA of the CDR3 is TGTGCTAGTGGTTTTTGTGTTAGCACTGAAGCTTTCTTT. Protein: CASGFCVSTEAFF.

Note on this clonotype: Relative to the germline gene, one junction end is altered; a read error may explain this. The rearrangement links TRBV20-1 to TRBJ2-5; TRBD2 might be the D (5 bases). In germline, CDR1 is DFQATT, CDR2 SNEGSKA (reference sequence). CDR3 size: 17 residues. CDR3 sequence (DNA): TGCAGTGCTAGAGACGCGATACTAGAGGGAAGACAAGAGACGCAGTACTTC. As protein: CSARDAILEGRQETQYF.

A remark on this clonotype: One base separates it from a far larger clone, so it is likely a read error. CDR3 residues: CASSTGPVASGANVLTF. Here the CDR3 DNA reads TGTGCCAGCAGTACGGGACCGGTGGCCTCTGGGGCCAACGTCCTGACTTTC. The J gene is TRBJ2-6, the V gene TRBV6-5; TRBD1 or TRBD2 may be the D gene (5 bases each). CDR1 and CDR2 from the germline V gene are MNHEY and SVGAGI. The CDR3 loop spans 17 amino acids. The V end was cut by 5 bases, the J end by 0 bases, with 14 bases between.

As concerns this clonotype: Since a much larger clone is just one base distant, this may be a read error. This CDR3 fails to terminate in the conserved phenylalanine or tryptophan, so it likely reflects a read error. J is TRBJ1-6 and V is TRBV5-6; 8 bases match TRBD1. After removal of 4 bases from V and 7 bases from J, the junction contained 7 bases not matched to a gene. The CDR3 extends over 15 amino acids. Germline V lookup: CDR1 SGHDT, CDR2 YYEEEE. The CDR3 DNA sequence: TGTGCCAGCAGCGAGAGGACAGGGTGGAATTCACCCCTCCACTTA. Translated, it gives CASSERTGWNSPLHL.